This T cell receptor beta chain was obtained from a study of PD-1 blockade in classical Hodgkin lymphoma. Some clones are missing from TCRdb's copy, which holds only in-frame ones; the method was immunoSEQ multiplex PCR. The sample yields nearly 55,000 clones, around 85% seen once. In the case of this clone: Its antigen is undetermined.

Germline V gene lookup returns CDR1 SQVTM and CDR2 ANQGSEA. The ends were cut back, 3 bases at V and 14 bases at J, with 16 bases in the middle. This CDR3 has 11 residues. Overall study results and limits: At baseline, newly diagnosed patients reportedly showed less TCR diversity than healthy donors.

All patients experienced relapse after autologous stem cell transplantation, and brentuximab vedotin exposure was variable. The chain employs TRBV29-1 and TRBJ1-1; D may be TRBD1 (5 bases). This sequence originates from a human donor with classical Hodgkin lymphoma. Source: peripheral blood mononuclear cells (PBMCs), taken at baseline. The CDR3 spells CSVDDRMARFF. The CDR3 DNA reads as TGCAGCGTTGACGACAGAATGGCCCGCTTCTTT. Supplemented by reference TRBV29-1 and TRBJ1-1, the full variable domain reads SAVISQKPSRDICQRGTSLTIQCQVDSQVTMMFWYRQQPGQSLTLIATANQGSEATYESGFVIDKFPISRPNLTFSTLTVSNMSPEDSSIYLCSVDDRMARFFGQGTRLTVV.